Below, 28 T cell receptor beta chains from the same sample are listed, as sequenced in a study of blood T cell repertoires in COVID-19. Using immunoSEQ multiplex PCR, the repertoire was profiled, and TCRdb retains in-frame clones only, with some absent. The table includes some 200,000 clones, approximately 80% detected once. The sequencing input was PBMCs or T cells enriched from blood (not recorded which). The receptors come from a man aged 35-49 years who had recovered from COVID-19.

V usage is TRBV6-5 and J usage is TRBJ2-1; D gene uncertain. The CDR3 contains 14 residues. V gave up 5 bases and J gave up 10 bases, with 18 bases separating them. Germline CDR1 is MNHEY and CDR2 is SVGAGI. CDR3 sequence (DNA): TGTGCCAGCAGTAAGCCACATCCTCTAGGAGAGCAGTTCTTC. Protein: CASSKPHPLGEQFF.

The chain's CDR3 is CASSLGLLGNYEQYF. CDR3 coding DNA: TGTGCCAGCAGTTTAGGACTCTTGGGGAACTACGAGCAGTACTTC. V is TRBV28 and J is TRBJ2-7, with a possible D match to TRBD2 (5 bases). Trimming removed 2 bases at V and 3 bases at J, with 14 bases between. This CDR3 has 15 amino acids. Germline CDR1 and CDR2: MDHEN and SYDVKM.

The rearrangement links TRBV7-9 to TRBJ1-2; D is perhaps TRBD1 (5 bases). The germline V and J ends were trimmed by 5 bases and 0 bases, with 13 bases remaining between them. The CDR3 totals 15 residues. Per the germline V gene, CDR1 is SEHNR and CDR2 is FQNEAQ (reference sequence). The CDR3 protein is CASSAGRRTNYGYTF. CDR3 coding DNA: TGTGCCAGCAGCGCGGGACGGAGAACTAACTATGGCTACACCTTC.

The J gene is TRBJ2-3, the V gene TRBV25-1, with TRBD2 matching 10 bases. CDR3 length: 14 amino acids. The V segment lost 6 bases and the J segment 5 bases; nucleotides outside the gene matches: 5. Germline-derived CDR1 and CDR2 are MGHDK and SYGVNS. The CDR3 sequence is CASRKREGEDTQYF. DNA for the CDR3: TGTGCCAGCAGAAAGCGGGAGGGAGAAGATACGCAGTATTTT.

The V and J genes are TRBV5-1 and TRBJ2-1, with D unresolved. Deletions cut 2 bases from V and 5 bases from J, with 11 bases between. The length of the CDR3 is 14 residues. The germline CDR1 and CDR2 sequences are SGHRS and YFSETQ. The CDR3 protein is CASSLQSLDNEQFF. The CDR3 nucleotides read TGCGCCAGCAGCTTACAGTCTCTGGACAATGAGCAGTTCTTC.

The count of this clone is one. In the same sample, other DNA sequences code for this CDR3. V usage is TRBV7-3 and J usage is TRBJ2-3, with TRBD2 matching over 8 bases. Unmatched junction bases numbered 2, after V lost 5 bases and J lost 1 base. CDR1 and CDR2 from the germline V gene are SGHTA and FQGTGA. The CDR3 extends over 14 amino acids. The CDR3 region is CASSPGGGTDTQYF. The CDR3 DNA reads as TGTGCCAGCAGCCCCGGGGGGGGCACAGATACGCAGTATTTT.

The CDR3: CASSLEGRSYEQYV. The CDR3 coding sequence is TGCGCCAGCAGCTTGGAGGGGAGGTCCTACGAGCAGTACGTC. This chain joins TRBV5-1 and TRBJ2-7; possible D gene TRBD2, 6 bases. CDR1 SGHRS and CDR2 YFSETQ come from the germline V gene. This CDR3 is 14 amino acids long. V shed 0 bases and J shed 1 base, with 8 bases lying between them.

V is TRBV6-5 and J is TRBJ2-3; D gene uncertain. V was cut by 5 bases and J by 6 bases, with 15 bases left in between. The CDR3 extends over 14 amino acids. CDR1 and CDR2 (germline): MNHEY, SVGAGI. This CDR3 reads CASSPPLEMDTQYF. The DNA for the CDR3 is TGTGCCAGCAGTCCCCCTTTAGAGATGGATACGCAGTATTTT.

The rearrangement links TRBV30 to TRBJ1-2, with TRBD1 matching over 7 bases. The CDR3 covers 13 residues. V shed 3 bases, J shed 6 bases, and the junction held 7 bases outside the gene matches. Germline V gene lookup returns CDR1 GTSNPN and CDR2 SVGIG (reference sequence). The CDR3 reads CAWRAKGGNGYTF. The CDR3 nucleotides read TGTGCCTGGAGGGCAAAAGGGGGCAATGGCTACACCTTC.

The chain uses TRBV5-1 and TRBJ2-1, with TRBD2 matching over 16 bases. From germline, CDR1 is SGHRS and CDR2 YFSETQ. The trim removed 3 bases at V and 4 bases at J, leaving 4 bases unmatched. The CDR3 consists of 17 residues. CDR3 DNA sequence: TGCGCCAGCAGCTCGGGACTAGCGGGAGGGAAGTACAATGAGCAGTTCTTC. It specifies CASSSGLAGGKYNEQFF. Variable domain in full (rest from reference TRBV5-1 and TRBJ2-1): KAGVTQTPRYLIKTRGQQVTLSCSPISGHRSVSWYQQTPGQGLQFLFEYFSETQRNKGNFPGRFSGRQFSNSRSEMNVSTLELGDSALYLCASSSGLAGGKYNEQFFGPGTRLTVL.

This clone was observed once. The chain links TRBV5-1 to TRBJ1-1; D is unresolved. The CDR3 runs 12 residues. V was cut by 0 bases and J by 10 bases, with 10 bases left in between. The germline V gene has CDR1 SGHRS and CDR2 YFSETQ. The CDR3 here is CASSLGPERAFF. In DNA form, the CDR3 reads TGCGCCAGCAGCTTGGGGCCAGAAAGAGCTTTCTTT.

The chain uses TRBV29-1 and TRBJ1-4, with 12 bases lining up with TRBD1. Germline CDR1 SQVTM, CDR2 ANQGSEA. The CDR3 has 14 residues. The V and J ends lost 7 bases and 8 bases, in that order; junction bases with no gene match: 8. This CDR3 reads CSAGTGGNREKLFF. The DNA of the CDR3 is TGCAGCGCCGGGACAGGGGGCAACCGGGAAAAACTGTTTTTT.

This clone was detected once. This chain connects TRBV9 to TRBJ1-6; no clear D. Trimming shortened V by 2 bases and J by 9 bases, and 6 bases separated the two germline ends. This CDR3 region has 12 residues. Germline assignment: CDR1 SGDLS and CDR2 YYNGEE. CDR3 region: CASSVGVSPLHF. The CDR3 nucleotides read TGTGCCAGCAGCGTGGGAGTTTCACCCCTCCACTTT.

V usage is TRBV5-1 and J usage is TRBJ1-2; D is unresolved. This CDR3 contains 14 residues. Trimming pared 1 base from V and 6 bases from J, leaving 13 bases between. The V gene's germline CDR1 is SGHRS and CDR2 YFSETQ. The CDR3 nucleotides read TGCGCCAGCAGCTTGACGAGCAATGGTGATGGCTACACCTTC. This gives the protein CASSLTSNGDGYTF.

The chain links TRBV29-1 to TRBJ1-5, with 8 bases that match TRBD1. CDR3 length: 15 residues. V was pared by 5 bases and J by 3 bases, with 9 bases of the junction left unmatched. CDR1 is SQVTM, CDR2 ANQGSEA, per germline. CDR3 sequence reads: CSVLTGAGVNQPQHF. CDR3 bases: TGCAGCGTTTTGACAGGGGCTGGGGTCAATCAGCCCCAGCATTTT. Full variable domain (remainder filled in from reference TRBV29-1 and TRBJ1-5): SAVISQKPSRDICQRGTSLTIQCQVDSQVTMMFWYRQQPGQSLTLIATANQGSEATYESGFVIDKFPISRPNLTFSTLTVSNMSPEDSSIYLCSVLTGAGVNQPQHFGDGTRLSIL.

In its sample, this clone was seen once. CDR3 in DNA: TGTGCCAGCAGCCTACGACAGGGTGACGGCGAGCAGTACTTC. Protein sequence: CASSLRQGDGEQYF. This rearrangement joins TRBV7-2 to TRBJ2-7; 7 bases align to TRBD1. The CDR3 sequence is 14 residues long. CDR1 and CDR2 (germline): SGHTA, FQGNSA. V was clipped by 5 bases and J by 6 bases; unmatched bases: 10.

The rearrangement links TRBV28 to TRBJ2-7, with 14 bases that match TRBD2. This CDR3 spans 18 amino acids. Per the germline V gene, CDR1 is MDHEN and CDR2 is SYDVKM. Trimming cost V 1 base and J 5 bases; bases outside gene matches: 10. DNA of the CDR3: TGTGCCAGCAGTTTATTTCTCCCGGGACTAGCGGGAGTGAACGAGCAGTACTTC. Protein: CASSLFLPGLAGVNEQYF.

V and J are TRBV3-1 (or the pseudogene TRBV3-2) and TRBJ2-7; 11 bases map to TRBD2. Trimming cost V 2 bases and J 3 bases; bases outside gene matches: 6. Germline V lookup: CDR1 LGHDT, CDR2 YNNKEL (reference sequence). The CDR3 spans 16 residues. Written as DNA, the CDR3 is TGTGCCAGCAGCCAAACGGGACTAGCGGAGATCTACGAGCAGTACGTC. The encoded protein is CASSQTGLAEIYEQYV.

Concerning this clone: The junction shows a germline mismatch at one end, possibly a read error. The V call is TRBV11-2, the J call TRBJ2-5; 8 bases line up with TRBD2. Germline V gives CDR1 SGHAT, CDR2 FQNNGV. This CDR3 has 16 amino acids. The CDR3 nucleotides read TGTGCCAGCAGTTTAGGATCGGGAGGGGCCCAAGAGACCCAGTACTTC. Translation: CASSLGSGGAQETQYF. The variable domain in full, completed from reference TRBV11-2 and TRBJ2-5, reads EAGVAQSPRYKIIEKRQSVAFWCNPISGHATLYWYQQILGQGPKLLIQFQNNGVVDDSQLPKDRFSAERLKGVDSTLKIQPAKLEDSAVYLCASSLGSGGAQETQYFGPGTRLLVL.

The chain links TRBV4-3 to TRBJ2-1, with D tentatively TRBD1 (5 bases). The germline V and J ends were trimmed by 0 bases and 2 bases, with 8 bases remaining between them. From germline, CDR1 is LGHNA and CDR2 YSLEER. The CDR3 is 15 residues long. DNA for the CDR3: TGCGCCAGCAGCCAAGAGGGGCTAGCCTACAATGAGCAGTTCTTC. As protein: CASSQEGLAYNEQFF.

In its sample, this clone was seen once. The chain links TRBV5-4 to TRBJ2-2; a weak D match, TRBD2 (6 bases). This CDR3 region has 14 residues. V was shortened by 0 bases and J by 6 bases, with 9 bases between the two germline ends. Germline loops: CDR1 SGHNT, CDR2 YYREEE (reference sequence). DNA for the CDR3: TGTGCCAGCAGCTTGGGCGGGACTCCCGGGGAGCTGTTTTTT. Encoded protein: CASSLGGTPGELFF. The entire variable domain, with the rest obtained from reference TRBV5-4 and TRBJ2-2, is as follows: ETGVTQSPTHLIKTRGQQVTLRCSSQSGHNTVSWYQQALGQGPQFIFQYYREEENGRGNFPPRFSGLQFPNYSSELNVNALELDDSALYLCASSLGGTPGELFFGEGSRLTVL.

The chain couples TRBV11-2 to TRBJ2-7; 8 nucleotides align to TRBD1. The V gene end was trimmed by 6 bases and the J gene end by 0 bases; junction bases not matched to a gene: 7. CDR3 length: 15 amino acids. The germline CDR1 and CDR2 sequences are SGHAT and FQNNGV. The CDR3 DNA follows: TGTGCCAGCAGAGTCGTCCAGGGGGCCTCCTACGAGCAGTACTTC. It encodes CASRVVQGASYEQYF.

The CDR3 sequence: CASSYKGQGVYGYTF. CDR3 nucleotides: TGTGCCAGCAGTTACAAGGGACAGGGAGTCTATGGCTACACCTTC. The chain is built from TRBV6-2 or TRBV6-3 and TRBJ1-2; TRBD1 matches 9 bases. The CDR3 is 15 residues long. Germline values: CDR1 MNHEY, CDR2 SVGEGT. The junction had 5 bases not matched to a gene; V was cut back by 2 bases and J by 4 bases.

CDR3 DNA: TGTGCCAGCAGCTTAGGCATAGAACTAGCGGGAGCGATAGATACGCAGTATTTT. Its protein is CASSLGIELAGAIDTQYF. This rearrangement joins TRBV13 to TRBJ2-3; 11 positions match TRBD2. CDR1 is PRHDT, CDR2 FYEKMQ, per germline (reference sequence). With V trimmed by 0 bases and J by 5 bases, 10 bases remained unmatched. The CDR3 length is 18 residues.

The chain employs TRBV7-9 and TRBJ2-1; weak D call: TRBD2 (5 bases). Deletions cut 3 bases from V and 6 bases from J, with 6 bases between. Germline CDR1 is SEHNR and CDR2 is FQNEAQ (reference sequence). The CDR3 is 12 residues long. This CDR3 reads CASSFTSNEQFF. The CDR3 bases are TGTGCCAGCAGCTTTACTAGCAATGAGCAGTTCTTC.

This clone was found a few times. The chain couples TRBV19 to TRBJ2-7; weak D call: TRBD2 (5 bases). V was cut by 5 bases and J by 3 bases, with 17 bases left in between. The germline V gene encodes CDR1 LNHDA and CDR2 SQIVND (reference sequence). The CDR3 runs to 15 residues. CDR3 amino acids: CASSYRDLNLYEQYV. In DNA form, the CDR3 reads TGTGCCAGTAGTTACCGGGATTTGAACCTCTACGAGCAGTACGTC.

The chain carries TRBV7-8 and TRBJ1-1; TRBD1 aligns across 8 bases. The V gene end was trimmed by 4 bases and the J gene end by 1 base; junction bases not matched to a gene: 8. The germline V gene has CDR1 SGHVS and CDR2 FQNEAQ. The CDR3 runs to 16 residues. CDR3 bases: TGTGCCAGCAGCTACAGACAGGGGAGGGGGAACACTGAAGCTTTCTTT. It encodes CASSYRQGRGNTEAFF.

This clone was found a few times. The chain is built from TRBV4-2 and TRBJ1-5; TRBD1 might be the D (6 bases). Deletions cut 7 bases from V and 0 bases from J, with 10 bases between. From germline, CDR1 is LGHNA and CDR2 YNFKEQ. The CDR3 sequence is 14 residues long. The CDR3 DNA sequence: TGTGCCAGCACCCGAGGGGGTAGCAATCAGCCCCAGCATTTT. Its translation is CASTRGGSNQPQHF.